This TCR beta chain was documented in a study of T cell changes during pregnancy in multiple sclerosis. TCRdb keeps only in-frame clones here, not all; method: immunoSEQ multiplex PCR. The sample consists of around 52,000 clones, 92% of them appearing once. The germline V gene encodes CDR1 SGHRS and CDR2 YFSETQ. V shed 1 base and J shed 2 bases, with 11 bases lying between them. The length of the CDR3 is 15 residues. The chain carries TRBV5-1 and TRBJ2-3; TRBD2 is a possible D gene (5 bases). The material was CD4+ T cells from peripheral blood mononuclear cells, obtained in the second trimester of pregnancy. The sequence was collected from a female donor with multiple sclerosis, enrolled in a pregnancy study. CDR3 sequence: CASSLQRAATDTQYF. CDR3 nucleotides: TGCGCCAGCAGCTTGCAAAGAGCGGCCACAGATACGCAGTATTTT.